Below are 16 T cell receptor beta chains sequenced from a single sample in a study of blood T cell repertoires in COVID-19. Using immunoSEQ multiplex PCR, the repertoire was profiled, and TCRdb retains in-frame clones only, with some absent. This sample carries some 520,000 clones, about 88% of them seen once, and the ten largest clones take approximately 0.9%. The source material was peripheral blood. The receptors here all came from a young man with COVID-19, enrolled during active disease.

This chain uses TRBV9 with TRBJ2-2; no reliable D call. CDR3 length: 15 residues. Trimming pared 2 bases from V and 0 bases from J, leaving 8 bases between. CDR1 and CDR2 from the germline V gene are SGDLS and YYNGEE. CDR3 sequence reads: CASSVSSSNTGELFF. The CDR3 DNA reads as TGTGCCAGCAGCGTTTCCTCGTCGAACACCGGGGAGCTGTTTTTT.

The chain employs TRBV6-5 and TRBJ2-2; no clear D. Looked up from germline, CDR1 is MNHEY and CDR2 is SVGAGI. Trimming shortened V by 8 bases and J by 3 bases, and 4 bases separated the two germline ends. The length of the CDR3 is 11 residues. The CDR3 bases are TGTGCCAGCCTGTACACCGGGGAGCTGTTTTTT. Its protein is CASLYTGELFF.

This chain uses TRBV7-3 with TRBJ2-7; 7 bases fit TRBD2. The CDR3 loop spans 15 amino acids. The V segment lost 6 bases and the J segment 1 base; nucleotides outside the gene matches: 9. Germline CDR1 is SGHTA and CDR2 is FQGTGA. Here the CDR3 reads CASSYFRDYSYEQYF. The CDR3 region has the DNA TGTGCCAGCAGTTACTTCCGGGACTATTCCTACGAGCAGTACTTC.

This sequence joins TRBV18 and TRBJ1-5; the match to TRBD1 covers 12 bases. Unmatched junction bases numbered 5, after V lost 6 bases and J lost 5 bases. The CDR3 has 15 amino acids. CDR1 KGHSH and CDR2 LQKENI come from the germline V gene. CDR3 in amino acids: CASSIGTGGDQPQHF. The CDR3 nucleotides are TGTGCCAGCTCGATCGGGACAGGGGGCGATCAGCCCCAGCATTTT.

This clone was counted many times. J is TRBJ2-1 and V is TRBV5-1; D perhaps matches TRBD1 (5 bases). Trimming removed 4 bases at V and 5 bases at J, with 13 bases between. The CDR3 is 14 amino acids. Germline V gene data show CDR1 as SGHRS and CDR2 as YFSETQ. The CDR3 nucleotides are TGCGCCAGCAGCCAACAATCACAGGACAATGAGCAGTTCTTC. Translating it yields CASSQQSQDNEQFF.

The rearrangement links TRBV5-7 to TRBJ2-3, with 10 bases fitting TRBD2. TRBV5-7 is an ORF, with its function uncertain. V was pared by 3 bases and J by 2 bases, with 12 bases of the junction left unmatched. The CDR3 sequence is 18 residues long. CDR3 amino acids: CASSSRGAGGLNTDTQYF. As DNA, the CDR3 is TGTGCCAGCAGCTCCCGAGGAGCGGGAGGGCTTAACACAGATACGCAGTATTTT.

V gene TRBV5-4 combines with J gene TRBJ2-3; 8 bases are a match to TRBD2. Per germline, CDR1 SGHNT and CDR2 YYREEE (reference sequence). This CDR3 contains 17 residues. The J segment lost 0 bases and the V segment lost 5 bases, leaving 11 bases of the junction unmatched. DNA of the CDR3: TGTGCCAGCAGACCCCGAGCGGGAGATACTAGCACAGATACGCAGTATTTT. It is translated as CASRPRAGDTSTDTQYF. Variable domain in full (rest from reference TRBV5-4 and TRBJ2-3): ETGVTQSPTHLIKTRGQQVTLRCSSQSGHNTVSWYQQALGQGPQFIFQYYREEENGRGNFPPRFSGLQFPNYSSELNVNALELDDSALYLCASRPRAGDTSTDTQYFGPGTRLTVL.

This chain links TRBV18 with TRBJ2-7; the D gene is possibly TRBD2 (7 bases). V was cut by 4 bases and J by 1 base, with 8 bases left in between. The CDR3 consists of 13 residues. From germline, CDR1 is KGHSH and CDR2 LQKENI. The CDR3 reads CASSQGGSYEQYF. DNA for the CDR3: TGTGCCAGCTCACAGGGGGGGTCCTACGAGCAGTACTTC.

The V and J genes are TRBV27 and TRBJ2-1; 10 bases agree with TRBD2. From germline, CDR1 is MNHEY and CDR2 SMNVEV (reference sequence). The length of the CDR3 is 18 residues. The ends lost 4 bases at V and 3 bases at J; junction bases unmatched: 12. CDR3 nucleotide sequence: TGTGCCAGCAGTTGGGCTAGGGCTAGCGGGAGTGTCTACAATGAGCAGTTCTTC. Translating gives CASSWARASGSVYNEQFF.

The J gene is TRBJ1-6, the V gene TRBV30; 7 nucleotides align to TRBD1. V trimming: 2 bases; J trimming: 8 bases; junction bases outside the gene matches: 12. There are 16 residues in the CDR3. Germline CDR1 and CDR2: GTSNPN and SVGIG (reference sequence). DNA of the CDR3: TGTGCCTGGAGTTTGGCCAGGGGGTTATGGGATTCACCCCTCCACTTT. Translation gives CAWSLARGLWDSPLHF. Supplemented by reference TRBV30 and TRBJ1-6, the full variable domain reads SQTIHQWPATLVQPVGSPLSLECTVEGTSNPNLYWYRQAAGRGLQLLFYSVGIGQISSEVPQNLSASRPQDRQFILSSKKLLLSDSGFYLCAWSLARGLWDSPLHFGNGTRLTVT.

This rearrangement joins TRBV7-3 to TRBJ2-2, with 11 bases identical to TRBD2. The CDR3 is made up of 17 amino acids. Per the germline V gene, CDR1 is SGHTA and CDR2 is FQGTGA. Trimming removed 5 bases from V and 4 bases from J; junction bases left unmatched: 9. The CDR3 bases are TGTGCCAGCAGCCCTGAACTAGCGGGAGATCTCACCGGGGAGCTGTTTTTT. Its translation: CASSPELAGDLTGELFF.

The V and J genes are TRBV19 and TRBJ2-7, with 8 bases aligning to TRBD1. The germline CDR1 and CDR2 sequences are LNHDA and SQIVND (reference sequence). With V trimmed by 1 base and J by 11 bases, 7 bases remained unmatched. The CDR3 is 13 residues long. DNA for the CDR3: TGTGCCAGTAGTATAGTGGAGGGACAGGAGGAGTACTTC. Protein product: CASSIVEGQEEYF.

The rearrangement uses TRBV7-9 and TRBJ2-1; 9 bases are shared with TRBD2. The CDR3 totals 15 residues. V shed 5 bases and J 6 bases; nucleotides not matched to a gene: 8. Germline V lookup: CDR1 SEHNR, CDR2 FQNEAQ (reference sequence). The CDR3 sequence is CASSKAGTSLNEQFF. CDR3 nucleotides: TGTGCCAGCAGCAAAGCCGGGACTAGCCTCAATGAGCAGTTCTTC.

CDR3 DNA sequence: TGTGCCAGCAGCCCGACCACAGGGCATCAGCCCCAGCATTTT. Encoded protein: CASSPTTGHQPQHF. J is TRBJ1-5 and V is TRBV7-8, with D tentatively TRBD1 (6 bases). The CDR3 runs to 14 residues. With 5 bases removed from V and 5 bases from J, the gap between germline ends came to 13 bases. Germline-derived CDR1 and CDR2 are SGHVS and FQNEAQ.

V and J are TRBV19 and TRBJ1-4; possible D gene TRBD1, 5 bases. The V gene lost 5 bases and the J gene lost 0 bases, with 10 bases spanning the gap. CDR3 length: 15 amino acids. Germline lookup yields CDR1 LNHDA and CDR2 SQIVND (reference sequence). CDR3 DNA: TGTGCCAGTAGTCGGGGGTCTTCAACTAATGAAAAACTGTTTTTT. Translated: CASSRGSSTNEKLFF.

This sequence joins TRBV5-1 and TRBJ1-1; D gene uncertain. Germline V CDR1 and CDR2: SGHRS, YFSETQ. V was shortened by 2 bases and J by 9 bases, with 20 bases between the two germline ends. CDR3 length: 15 amino acids. The DNA for the CDR3 is TGCGCCAGCAGCTTAAGTGGACTGGAGGGCGGTAAAGCTTTCTTT. Translated, it gives CASSLSGLEGGKAFF.